This T cell receptor (beta chain) came from a study of brain T cells in children with intractable seizures. The study's findings and limits: Clones missing pre-surgery may reflect undersampling of that blood sample.

This clone was seen once. As yet, its antigen is unknown. Time point defined: blood from clinic visit 5 months post-surgery; TSC patient then seizure free. Surgery cases with the highest brain T cell transcript signatures were chosen for sequencing. Pre-surgery treatment included at least one anti-epileptic drug. The CDR3 spans 12 residues. CDR1 is SGHNT, CDR2 YENEEA, per germline. V lost 1 base to trimming and J lost 3 bases, with 4 bases between them. TCRdb's table, derived via immunoSEQ multiplex PCR, lists solely in-frame clones and lacks some. Of about 340,000 clones listed, about 93% are singletons.

The sequence was obtained from a boy younger than two with tuberous sclerosis and intractable seizures. The chain joins TRBV11-3 to TRBJ2-7; D is undetermined. The source material was peripheral blood, sampled less than 6 months after surgery. This CDR3 reads CASSLVHYEQYF. The CDR3 nucleotides read TGTGCCAGCAGCTTAGTCCACTACGAGCAGTACTTC.